These 32 T cell receptor beta chains came from one sample sequenced in a study of shared clonotypes between healthy human individuals. Terminally differentiated effector memory CD45RA+ cells were excluded from the naive CD8 cells, which were CD45RO-negative and positively selected for CCR7. Profiled with immunoSEQ multiplex PCR; TCRdb holds only in-frame clones, not every one. The table has 1.5 million to 2.5 million clones, about 95% seen once. The sequencing input was naive CD8+ T cells sorted from blood. The source is a man aged 18 to 29 in good health.

The rearrangement joins TRBV6-1 to TRBJ1-6; 8 nucleotides match TRBD1. The CDR3 contains 16 residues. V was clipped by 2 bases and J by 5 bases; unmatched bases: 5. CDR1 and CDR2 (germline): MNHNS, SASEGT. This CDR3 reads CASSELTGVHNSPLHF. CDR3 coding DNA: TGTGCCAGCAGTGAATTGACAGGGGTTCATAATTCACCCCTCCACTTT.

This chain joins TRBV11-2 and TRBJ2-7; possible D gene TRBD1, 6 bases. Trimming pared 5 bases from V and 2 bases from J, leaving 13 bases between. In germline, CDR1 is SGHAT, CDR2 FQNNGV. The CDR3 extends over 14 amino acids. CDR3 nucleotide sequence: TGTGCCAGCAGCCCAGGGGACGGTACCTACGAGCAGTACTTC. Residues: CASSPGDGTYEQYF.

The rearrangement links TRBV27 to TRBJ2-7, with 13 nucleotides matching TRBD2. The CDR3 totals 15 residues. Germline V CDR1 and CDR2: MNHEY, SMNVEV (reference sequence). Unmatched junction bases numbered 9, after V lost 6 bases and J lost 7 bases. CDR3 coding DNA: TGTGCCAGCAGCACCGGACTAGCGGGAGTAAGGGAGCAGTACTTC. Translated, it gives CASSTGLAGVREQYF.

This chain joins TRBV2 and TRBJ2-3; 9 nucleotides match TRBD1. The junction had 5 bases not matched to a gene; V was cut back by 10 bases and J by 3 bases. CDR1 is SNHLY and CDR2 is FYNNEI in the germline V gene. This CDR3 has 13 amino acids. The CDR3: CAMRTGVTDTQYF. DNA for the CDR3: TGTGCCATGAGGACAGGGGTGACAGATACGCAGTATTTT. The full variable domain, completed using reference TRBV2 and TRBJ2-3, is EPEVTQTPSHQVTQMGQEVILRCVPISNHLYFYWYRQILGQKVEFLVSFYNNEISEKSEIFDDQFSVERPDGSNFTLKIRSTKLEDSAMYFCAMRTGVTDTQYFGPGTRLTVL.

The rearrangement uses TRBV29-1 and TRBJ2-2, with D perhaps matching TRBD1 (6 bases). Between the trimmed V and J ends, which lost 6 bases and 0 bases, there was a span of 14 bases. Germline V gene data show CDR1 as SQVTM and CDR2 as ANQGSEA. The CDR3 covers 15 residues. The CDR3 coding sequence is TGCAGCGTCCAAACCGGGACAACGAACACCGGGGAGCTGTTTTTT. Amino acids: CSVQTGTTNTGELFF.

The chain is built from TRBV19 and TRBJ1-4; D is undetermined. Germline lookup yields CDR1 LNHDA and CDR2 SQIVND (reference sequence). The CDR3 covers 15 residues. V lost 6 bases, J lost 5 bases, and 16 bases lay in between. CDR3 nucleotides: TGTGCCAGTAGCCCCGGGGTGGGCCCCAATGAAAAACTGTTTTTT. It yields the protein CASSPGVGPNEKLFF.

This sequence joins TRBV19 and TRBJ2-7, with D perhaps TRBD1 or TRBD2 (6 bases each). The V end was cut by 5 bases, the J end by 5 bases, with 13 bases between. CDR1 is LNHDA, CDR2 SQIVND, per germline (reference sequence). The CDR3 runs 13 residues. CDR3 coding DNA: TGTGCCAGTAGTCTGGGGGGCATCAACGAGCAGTACTTC. Translation: CASSLGGINEQYF. Supplemented by reference TRBV19 and TRBJ2-7, the full variable domain reads DGGITQSPKYLFRKEGQNVTLSCEQNLNHDAMYWYRQDPGQGLRLIYYSQIVNDFQKGDIAEGYSVSREKKESFPLTVTSAQKNPTAFYLCASSLGGINEQYFGPGTRLTVT.

Regarding this clone: The same CDR3 can be traced to other DNA sequences in this sample. The chain is built from TRBV7-9 and TRBJ2-5; TRBD2 is a possible D gene (5 bases). Trimming left V 3 bases short and J 2 bases short, with 7 bases between. The CDR3 loop spans 13 amino acids. Germline CDR1 SEHNR, CDR2 FQNEAQ (reference sequence). DNA for the CDR3: TGTGCCAGCAGCTTTCGGGGTCAAGAGACCCAGTACTTC. It yields the protein CASSFRGQETQYF.

This clone was observed a handful of times. This sequence joins TRBV12-5 and TRBJ1-5, with D unresolved. The germline CDR1 and CDR2 sequences are LGHNT and FRNRAP. Trimming removed 11 bases from V and 0 bases from J, with 14 bases in between. The CDR3 has 14 amino acids. The CDR3: CAVLGEYSNQPQHF. In nucleotides, the CDR3 is TGTGCTGTCTTGGGCGAATATAGCAATCAGCCCCAGCATTTT. The full variable domain, completed using reference TRBV12-5 and TRBJ1-5, is DARVTQTPRHKVTEMGQEVTMRCQPILGHNTVFWYRQTMMQGLELLAYFRNRAPLDDSGMPKDRFSAEMPDATLATLKIQPSEPRDSAVYFCAVLGEYSNQPQHFGDGTRLSIL.

V is TRBV15 and J is TRBJ2-7; 8 bases are shared with TRBD1. V lost 5 bases and J lost 5; bases outside the gene matches: 8. Germline CDR1 LNHNV, CDR2 YYDKDF (reference sequence). There are 14 residues in the CDR3. CDR3 sequence reads: CATSAWTGTDEQYF. Here the CDR3 DNA reads TGTGCCACCAGCGCCTGGACAGGGACGGACGAGCAGTACTTC. Looking up the rest from reference TRBV15 and TRBJ2-7 gives the full variable domain: DAMVIQNPRYQVTQFGKPVTLSCSQTLNHNVMYWYQQKSSQAPKLLFHYYDKDFNNEADTPDNFQSRRPNTSFCFLDIRSPGLGDTAMYLCATSAWTGTDEQYFGPGTRLTVT.

The rearrangement links TRBV7-9 to TRBJ1-6, with D possibly matching TRBD1 (5 bases). The germline gives CDR1 SEHNR, CDR2 FQNEAQ (reference sequence). The CDR3 length is 15 residues. Trimming pared 1 base from V and 6 bases from J, leaving 10 bases between. CDR3 nucleotide sequence: TGTGCCAGCAGCTTAGTGGGGGTTTTTAATTCACCCCTCCACTTT. Amino acid sequence: CASSLVGVFNSPLHF.

The genes are TRBV2 and TRBJ2-7; TRBD2 aligns across 7 bases. Trimming removed 5 bases from V and 6 bases from J; junction bases left unmatched: 16. CDR3 length: 16 residues. Germline V gene data show CDR1 as SNHLY and CDR2 as FYNNEI. CDR3 amino acids: CASSLATSALGLEQYF. The CDR3 DNA sequence: TGTGCCAGCAGTTTGGCTACTAGCGCCTTGGGGCTCGAGCAGTACTTC.

The chain combines TRBV27 with TRBJ2-7, with TRBD2 as a possible D gene (5 bases). The V end lost 0 bases, the J end lost 3 bases, and 18 bases lay between the germline ends. The CDR3 totals 17 residues. Germline V gene sequence: CDR1 MNHEY, CDR2 SMNVEV (reference sequence). CDR3 nucleotide sequence: TGTGCCAGCAGTTTATCGTTCGTGGGCCTAGCCTTCTACGAGCAGTACTTC. It codes for CASSLSFVGLAFYEQYF.

V gene TRBV9 combines with J gene TRBJ2-1; TRBD2 agrees at 7 bases. Germline V gene data show CDR1 as SGDLS and CDR2 as YYNGEE. CDR3 size: 14 residues. Germline trimming cut 3 bases from V and 8 bases from J; bases unmatched to any gene: 8. The CDR3 reads CASSGSGLRDEQFF. The DNA for the CDR3 is TGTGCCAGCAGCGGTAGCGGGCTGCGGGATGAGCAGTTCTTC.

This chain connects TRBV28 to TRBJ2-2, with D perhaps matching TRBD2 (6 bases). The V gene's germline CDR1 is MDHEN and CDR2 SYDVKM. The length of the CDR3 is 14 residues. V dropped 6 bases and J dropped 10 bases, with 18 bases sitting between them. For the CDR3, the DNA is TGTGCCAGCAGCCTTTCCACTAGCTCCTCGGAGCTGTTTTTT. Residues: CASSLSTSSSELFF.

The J gene is TRBJ2-2, the V gene TRBV9; 7 bases align to TRBD1. The germline gives CDR1 SGDLS, CDR2 YYNGEE. The CDR3 contains 16 residues. V shed 8 bases and J 3 bases; nucleotides not matched to a gene: 13. Here the CDR3 DNA reads TGTGCCAGTTCGAGCTCAGGGACAGAGTACACCGGGGAGCTGTTTTTT. Translated, it gives CASSSSGTEYTGELFF. Looking up the rest from reference TRBV9 and TRBJ2-2 gives the full variable domain: DSGVTQTPKHLITATGQRVTLRCSPRSGDLSVYWYQQSLDQGLQFLIQYYNGEERAKGNILERFSAQQFPDLHSELNLSSLELGDSALYFCASSSSGTEYTGELFFGEGSRLTVL.

This sequence joins TRBV6-1 and TRBJ2-3; D is ambiguous. Germline V gene data show CDR1 as MNHNS and CDR2 as SASEGT. Trimming removed 11 bases at V and 2 bases at J, with 14 bases between. The CDR3 is 13 residues long. This CDR3 reads CAHGPYNTDTQYF. The CDR3 DNA is TGTGCCCACGGGCCTTACAACACAGATACGCAGTATTTT.

This clone has only a few counts. The chain uses TRBV7-2 and TRBJ1-1, with D possibly TRBD1 on 6 matching bases. V was cut by 6 bases and J by 0 bases, with 8 bases left in between. Germline assignment: CDR1 SGHTA and CDR2 FQGNSA. This CDR3 contains 13 residues. The CDR3 reads CASRNRVNTEAFF. CDR3 nucleotides: TGTGCCAGCAGAAACAGGGTGAACACTGAAGCTTTCTTT.

The chain recombines TRBV12-5 with TRBJ2-1, with TRBD1 identical over 9 bases. Trimming cost V 1 base and J 3 bases; bases outside gene matches: 1. The CDR3 length is 15 residues. The germline gives CDR1 LGHNT, CDR2 FRNRAP. In DNA, the CDR3 is TGTGCTAGTGGTTTGGGGGGACAGGGCTACAATGAGCAGTTCTTC. This codes for CASGLGGQGYNEQFF.

V and J are TRBV29-1 and TRBJ2-7, with a possible D match to TRBD1 (6 bases). The CDR3 covers 12 residues. Trimming took 7 bases from V and 5 from J, leaving 15 bases between them. Germline V gene data show CDR1 as SQVTM and CDR2 as ANQGSEA. As DNA, the CDR3 is TGCAGCGCCAGGGGTCAGAATAACGAGCAGTACTTC. The encoded protein is CSARGQNNEQYF.

The chain couples TRBV27 to TRBJ2-7; D call uncertain. V lost 8 bases, J lost 0 bases, and 14 bases lay in between. From germline, CDR1 is MNHEY and CDR2 SMNVEV (reference sequence). The CDR3 totals 14 residues. CDR3 coding DNA: TGTGCCAGCGGTATCCTCGGCAGCTCCTACGAGCAGTACTTC. Translated, it gives CASGILGSSYEQYF.

CDR3 DNA: TGTGCCAGTAGTATAGCGGGGGGGATCGCCGAGCAGTACTTC. Translating it yields CASSIAGGIAEQYF. The gene calls are TRBV19 and TRBJ2-7, with TRBD2 matching over 8 bases. Trimming at V came to 1 base and at J to 6 bases, leaving 5 bases not matched to a gene. Germline CDR1 and CDR2: LNHDA and SQIVND (reference sequence). The length of the CDR3 is 14 residues.

The J gene is TRBJ2-6, the V gene TRBV6-5; D uncertain. Germline lookup yields CDR1 MNHEY and CDR2 SVGAGI. The CDR3 runs to 15 residues. The germline V and J ends were trimmed by 2 bases and 0 bases, with 5 bases remaining between them. DNA of the CDR3: TGTGCCAGCAGTTACGGTGTCTCTGGGGCCAACGTCCTGACTTTC. Residues: CASSYGVSGANVLTF.

This clone was counted once. The V call is TRBV27, the J call TRBJ1-4; a possible D gene is TRBD1 (6 bases). Germline V gene sequence: CDR1 MNHEY, CDR2 SMNVEV (reference sequence). V was cut by 4 bases and J by 6 bases, with 12 bases left in between. There are 14 residues in the CDR3. CDR3 amino acids: CASSSQGSYEKLFF. CDR3 bases: TGTGCCAGCAGTTCTCAGGGGAGTTATGAAAAACTGTTTTTT.

In its sample, this clone was seen once. Other DNA sequences in the sample encode the same CDR3. The chain recombines TRBV5-6 with TRBJ1-2; 7 nucleotides match TRBD1. Germline V gene sequence: CDR1 SGHDT, CDR2 YYEEEE. The ends lost 1 base at V and 3 bases at J; junction bases unmatched: 0. CDR3 length equals 13 residues. This CDR3 reads CASSLQGDYGYTF. The CDR3 region has the DNA TGTGCCAGCAGCTTGCAGGGGGACTATGGCTACACCTTC.

The chain carries TRBV7-2 and TRBJ2-1; D may be TRBD1 (5 bases). The CDR3 runs to 15 residues. Germline V gives CDR1 SGHTA, CDR2 FQGNSA. V shed 2 bases and J shed 2 bases, with 10 bases lying between them. DNA for the CDR3: TGTGCCAGCAGCTTATGGAAGGGGACCTACAATGAGCAGTTCTTC. Its translation: CASSLWKGTYNEQFF.

The CDR3 here is CASSETASGGPPETQYF. Here the CDR3 DNA reads TGTGCCAGCAGTGAAACAGCTAGCGGGGGCCCCCCAGAGACCCAGTACTTC. The V call is TRBV6-1, the J call TRBJ2-5; TRBD2 aligns across 10 bases. The CDR3 has 17 amino acids. The V and J ends lost 2 bases and 4 bases, in that order; junction bases with no gene match: 10. The germline gives CDR1 MNHNS, CDR2 SASEGT.

The rearrangement links TRBV7-9 to TRBJ2-4; 11 nucleotides align to TRBD2. V trimming: 4 bases; J trimming: 3 bases; junction bases outside the gene matches: 8. Germline V CDR1 and CDR2: SEHNR, FQNEAQ (reference sequence). There are 17 residues in the CDR3. The CDR3 DNA sequence: TGTGCCAGCAGCTCTGACCTAGCGGGGGGAAACAAAAACATTCAGTACTTC. This translates into CASSSDLAGGNKNIQYF.

The genes are TRBV6-1 and TRBJ2-7, with D perhaps TRBD2 (5 bases). The CDR3 consists of 15 residues. The ends were cut back, 6 bases at V and 2 bases at J, with 17 bases in the middle. Germline CDR1 reads MNHNS; CDR2 reads SASEGT. CDR3 bases: TGTGCCAGCAGACCCGAACACCACGGGGCCTACGAGCAGTACTTC. Translated, it gives CASRPEHHGAYEQYF.

This chain uses TRBV6-1 with TRBJ2-5; D ambiguous. From germline, CDR1 is MNHNS and CDR2 SASEGT. The CDR3 has 12 amino acids. Trimming removed 3 bases at V and 5 bases at J, with 7 bases between. CDR3 protein: CASSEVFETQYF. CDR3 nucleotides: TGTGCCAGCAGTGAGGTGTTTGAGACCCAGTACTTC.

The chain combines TRBV5-6 with TRBJ1-4; D not certain. The CDR3 contains 16 residues. Per the germline V gene, CDR1 is SGHDT and CDR2 is YYEEEE. V dropped 2 bases and J dropped 3 bases, with 14 bases sitting between them. The CDR3 sequence is CASSFWAQPANEKLFF. The CDR3 DNA follows: TGTGCCAGCAGCTTTTGGGCCCAGCCGGCTAATGAAAAACTGTTTTTT.

This clone was seen more than once but under ten times. Other DNA sequences in this specimen translate into the identical CDR3. This sequence joins TRBV27 and TRBJ1-1; no definite D call. In germline, CDR1 is MNHEY, CDR2 SMNVEV (reference sequence). The CDR3 extends over 13 amino acids. V dropped 2 bases and J dropped 1 base, with 5 bases sitting between them. The CDR3 loop reads CASSLGWNTEAFF. In nucleotides, the CDR3 is TGTGCCAGCAGTTTAGGGTGGAACACTGAAGCTTTCTTT.